The clone carrying this T cell receptor beta chain was picked up a small number of times. Antigen specificity is unknown. This sample is part of a study of blood T cells in healthy people across ages. Findings and caveats of the study: Unsorted PBMCs prevented conclusive naive versus antigen-experienced comparison.

Sample-barcoded 5' priming and a J-beta primer mix drove a second PCR of roughly 7 to 11 cycles. TCRdb itself ran the 5' RACE reads through MiXCR, one entry per CDR3 protein. In the table there are over 1,500,000 distinct CDR3 sequences, 49% of which are singletons. This CDR3 is built from 13 residues. Trimming at V came to 6 bases and at J to 0 bases, leaving 1 base not matched to a gene. In germline, CDR1 is ENHRY, CDR2 SYGVKD. Sample: blood. The receptor was isolated from a woman aged 40 to 55 in good health. The V call is TRBV10-3, the J call TRBJ1-1; 7 bases are a match to TRBD1. CDR3 region: CAIRGTVNTEAFF. Here the CDR3 DNA reads TGTGCCATCAGGGGGACAGTGAACACTGAAGCTTTCTTT.